Described below is a single TCR beta chain sequence and its context. The antigen remains unidentified. This sample is drawn from a study of PD-1 blockade in classical Hodgkin lymphoma. General study findings and limits: Baseline diversity in complete responders resembled that of newly diagnosed patients. Some patients began nivolumab under 1 year after ASCT. These patients were excluded from later analyses. By C4D1, CD4+ diversity increased significantly, especially in complete responders.

Time point specified: cycle 4 day 1 (C4D1), after 6 weeks of nivolumab. After autologous stem cell transplantation all patients relapsed, and prior brentuximab vedotin exposure differed between cohorts. Using immunoSEQ multiplex PCR, the repertoire was profiled, and TCRdb retains in-frame clones only, with some absent. The data show about 19,000 clones, around three quarters seen once. The V gene lost 2 bases and the J gene lost 2 bases, with 8 bases spanning the gap. Germline V gives CDR1 SGHTA, CDR2 FQGTGA. The CDR3 runs 14 residues. The rearrangement joins TRBV7-3 to TRBJ2-3, with D tentatively TRBD1 (5 bases). Specimen: peripheral blood mononuclear cells (PBMCs), collected before the fourth cycle of nivolumab. The TCR was taken from a human donor with classical Hodgkin lymphoma. The CDR3 spells CASSLGAATDTQYF. CDR3 DNA sequence: TGTGCCAGCAGCTTAGGGGCGGCCACAGATACGCAGTATTTT.